The clone carrying this T cell receptor (beta chain) was seen more than once but under ten times. Antigen unknown. The CDR3 covers 14 residues. The germline V gene encodes CDR1 MRHNA and CDR2 SNTAGT. V lost 0 bases and J lost 7, with 10 bases in between. These data belong to a study of T-cell memory formation after mild COVID-19. 5'RACE with constant-segment primers yielded barcoded, UMI-tagged TCR alpha and TCR beta cDNA libraries. TCRdb itself ran the 5' RACE reads through MiXCR, one entry per CDR3 protein. The sample includes tens of thousands of distinct CDR3 sequences, 12% seen only once; the top ten take about 25%. Study-wide results and limits: The finding that pre-infection memory included some responding clones suggested that cross-reactive memory joined.

The chain links TRBV6-4 to TRBJ2-1, with D perhaps matching TRBD2 (7 bases). Sequencing used PBMCs or a T cell subset sorted from them (not recorded which). The TCR comes from a young man who had mild COVID-19 (a few samples of this study predate the infection). Cell type and time point are not known. Here the CDR3 reads CASSDSGGPNEQFF. CDR3 in DNA: TGTGCCAGCAGTGACTCGGGGGGGCCTAATGAGCAGTTCTTC.